The 5 T cell receptor beta chains reported below all come from one sample, sequenced in a study of CD8+CD57+ T cells in acquired aplastic anemia. Genomic DNA templated the TCR beta VDJ and CDR3 profiling. In TCRdb, the reads were re-called with MiXCR into one record per CDR3 protein. The table includes 400,000 to 450,000 distinct CDR3 sequences, just under 70% detected once. The source material was sorted CD4+, CD8+, or CD8+CD57+ T cells (not recorded which) from PBMCs. The origin of the receptors is a human donor in good health, serving as a control.

V usage is TRBV7-3 and J usage is TRBJ2-1; possibly TRBD1 or TRBD2 for D (6 bases each). Germline V lookup: CDR1 SGHTA, CDR2 FQGTGA. The CDR3 runs 14 residues. V dropped 5 bases and J dropped 7 bases, with 15 bases sitting between them. CDR3 amino acids: CASSTLARGNEQFF. CDR3 coding DNA: TGTGCCAGCAGCACTCTAGCGAGGGGGAATGAGCAGTTCTTC. The full variable domain, in which reference TRBV7-3 and TRBJ2-1 provide the parts outside the CDR3, is GAGVSQTPSNKVTEKGKYVELRCDPISGHTALYWYRQSLGQGPEFLIYFQGTGAADDSGLPNDRFFAVRPEGSVSTLKIQRTERGDSAVYLCASSTLARGNEQFFGPGTRLTVL.

The chain is built from TRBV9 and TRBJ1-2, with D unclear. The CDR3 runs to 14 residues. Germline loops: CDR1 SGDLS, CDR2 YYNGEE. V was cut by 0 bases and J by 4 bases, with 10 bases left in between. CDR3 protein: CASSVGRNVYGYTF. DNA of the CDR3: TGTGCCAGCAGCGTAGGCAGAAATGTCTATGGCTACACCTTC.

On this clonotype: The final CDR3 position lacks the conserved phenylalanine or tryptophan, pointing to a likely read error. The limits of the CDR3 on the DNA are not certain, so only TCRdb's listed CDR3 is given. The chain links TRBV7-2 to TRBJ2-5. Both ends counted, the CDR3 spans 13 residues. Germline V gene lookup returns CDR1 SGHTA and CDR2 FQGNSA. CDR3 residues: CASSLGQAVTLRA.

The chain recombines TRBV20-1 with TRBJ1-6; possible D gene TRBD1, 5 bases. Germline CDR1 DFQATT, CDR2 SNEGSKA (reference sequence). V gave up 0 bases and J gave up 7 bases, with 10 bases separating them. CDR3 length: 14 residues. The CDR3 region is CSARDRGDNSPLHF. In DNA form, the CDR3 reads TGCAGTGCTAGAGATCGAGGGGACAATTCACCCCTCCACTTT.

As regards this clonotype: It is likely a read error, because the conserved phenylalanine at the end of the CDR3 is missing. It is unclear where the CDR3 begins or ends on the DNA, so no DNA is shown, and the CDR3 is as TCRdb lists it. The chain joins TRBV7-6 to TRBJ1-5; no check of the table's D call, TRBD1, against the DNA was made. With termini counted, the CDR3 has 13 amino acids. Germline CDR1 SGHVS, CDR2 FNYEAQ. The CDR3 sequence: CASSLGRTGANVL.